This TCR beta chain was obtained from a study of T-cell memory formation after mild COVID-19. The wider study: Clusters were largely donor specific. Study findings and constraints: The second-wave clones peaking on day 37 were not confirmed as SARS-CoV-2-specific.

TCRdb processed the 5' RACE reads anew with MiXCR; each CDR3 protein has one entry. The sample contains approximately 300,000 distinct CDR3 sequences, around 15% of which appear only once. Trimming left V 5 bases short and J 1 base short, with 14 bases between. CDR3 size: 15 residues. This clonotype was observed many times. Its antigen is undetermined. This rearrangement joins TRBV12-3 or TRBV12-4 to TRBJ1-1, with a weak D call TRBD1 (6 bases). The sample was PBMCs or a T cell subset sorted from them (not recorded which). The clonotype comes from a man younger than 35 who had mild COVID-19 (a few samples of this study predate the infection). Cell type and time point are not known. The CDR3 coding sequence is TGTGCCAGCAGTCCTCTGGGGGGCAGGAACACTGAAGCTTTCTTT. Translation gives CASSPLGGRNTEAFF.